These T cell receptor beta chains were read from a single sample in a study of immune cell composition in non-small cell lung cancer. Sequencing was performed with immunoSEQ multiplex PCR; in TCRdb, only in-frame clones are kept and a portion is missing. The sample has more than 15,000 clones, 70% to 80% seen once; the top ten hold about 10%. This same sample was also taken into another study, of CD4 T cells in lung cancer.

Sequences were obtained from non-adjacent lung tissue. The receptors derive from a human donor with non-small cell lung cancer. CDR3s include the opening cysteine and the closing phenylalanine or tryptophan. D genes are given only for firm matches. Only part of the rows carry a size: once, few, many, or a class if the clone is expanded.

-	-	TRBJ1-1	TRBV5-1	CASSPDGNTEAFF	TGCGCCAGCAGCCCAGACGGGAACACTGAAGCTTTCTTT
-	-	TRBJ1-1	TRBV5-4	CASSPGRGSEAFF	TGTGCCAGCAGCCCGGGCAGGGGCTCTGAAGCTTTCTTT
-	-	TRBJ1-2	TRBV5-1	CASSSQVMDGYTF	TGCGCCAGCAGCTCACAGGTTATGGACGGCTACACCTTC
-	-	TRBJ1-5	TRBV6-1	CATTTGHSNQPQHF	TGTGCCACCACGACAGGCCATAGCAATCAGCCCCAGCATTTT
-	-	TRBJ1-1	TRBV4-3	CASSTRTEAFF	TGCGCCAGCTCTACCAGGACTGAAGCTTTCTTT
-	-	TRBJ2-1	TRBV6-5	CASSVGVLTYNEQFF	TGTGCCAGCAGTGTAGGGGTTCTGACCTACAATGAGCAGTTCTTC
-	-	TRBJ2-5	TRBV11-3	CASSRPGREVQETQYF	TGTGCCAGCAGCCGACCGGGCAGGGAAGTACAAGAGACCCAGTACTTC
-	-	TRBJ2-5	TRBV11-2	CASSENQETQYF	TGTGCCAGCAGCGAAAACCAAGAGACCCAGTACTTC
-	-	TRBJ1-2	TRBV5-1	CASSLTGVQANYGYTF	TGCGCCAGCAGCTTGACCGGGGTCCAAGCTAACTATGGCTACACCTTC
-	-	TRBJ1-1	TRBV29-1	CSVRVGLTEAFF	TGCAGCGTTCGGGTAGGCCTCACTGAAGCTTTCTTT
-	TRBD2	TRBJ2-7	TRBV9	CASSPSGGAYEQYF	TGTGCCAGCAGCCCGAGCGGGGGGGCTTACGAGCAGTACTTC
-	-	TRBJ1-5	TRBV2	CASSPDRDQPQHF	TGTGCCAGCAGCCCGGACCGAGATCAGCCCCAGCATTTT
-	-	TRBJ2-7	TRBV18	CASSPLDRYEQYF	TGTGCCAGCTCACCTCTGGATCGATACGAGCAGTACTTC
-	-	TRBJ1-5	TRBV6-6	CASSYGAGEDRQHF	TGTGCCAGCAGTTACGGGGCAGGGGAGGATAGACAGCATTTT
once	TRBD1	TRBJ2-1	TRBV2	CASSADRGGYNEQFF	TGTGCCAGCAGTGCGGACAGGGGCGGGTACAATGAGCAGTTCTTC
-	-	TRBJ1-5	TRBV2	CASRSDGGNQPQHF	TGTGCCAGCCGGTCGGACGGGGGTAATCAGCCCCAGCATTTT
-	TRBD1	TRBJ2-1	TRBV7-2	CASSLWAGQGFYNEQFF	TGTGCCAGCAGCTTATGGGCGGGACAGGGGTTCTACAATGAGCAGTTCTTC
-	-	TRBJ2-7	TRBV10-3	CAISDAQGQYF	TGTGCCATCAGTGACGCACAGGGACAGTACTTC
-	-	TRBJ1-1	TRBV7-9	CASSQERRTEAFF	TGTGCCAGCAGCCAAGAGAGGCGTACTGAAGCTTTCTTT
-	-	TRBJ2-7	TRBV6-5	CASSPGISYEQYF	TGTGCCAGCAGTCCAGGGATTTCCTACGAGCAGTACTTC
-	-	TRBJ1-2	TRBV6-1	CASSEAGGPVGYTF	TGTGCCAGCAGTGAAGCTGGGGGACCGGTCGGCTACACCTTC
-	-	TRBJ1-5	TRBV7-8	CASSLPGGNQPQHF	TGTGCCAGCAGCTTACCAGGGGGCAATCAGCCCCAGCATTTT
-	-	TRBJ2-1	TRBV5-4	CASSSAEAYNEQFF	TGTGCCAGCAGCTCCGCGGAGGCCTACAATGAGCAGTTCTTC